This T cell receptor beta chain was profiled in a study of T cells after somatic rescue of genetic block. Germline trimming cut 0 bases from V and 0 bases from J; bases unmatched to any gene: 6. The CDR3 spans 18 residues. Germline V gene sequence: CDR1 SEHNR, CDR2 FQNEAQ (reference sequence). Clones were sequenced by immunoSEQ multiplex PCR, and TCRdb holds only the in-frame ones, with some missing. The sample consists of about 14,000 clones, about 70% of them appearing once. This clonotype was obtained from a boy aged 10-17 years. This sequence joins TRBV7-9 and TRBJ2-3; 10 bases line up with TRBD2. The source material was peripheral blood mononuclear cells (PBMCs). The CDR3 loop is CASSLARLAGASTDTQYF. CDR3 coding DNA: TGTGCCAGCAGCTTAGCTCGACTAGCGGGCGCGAGCACAGATACGCAGTATTTT.